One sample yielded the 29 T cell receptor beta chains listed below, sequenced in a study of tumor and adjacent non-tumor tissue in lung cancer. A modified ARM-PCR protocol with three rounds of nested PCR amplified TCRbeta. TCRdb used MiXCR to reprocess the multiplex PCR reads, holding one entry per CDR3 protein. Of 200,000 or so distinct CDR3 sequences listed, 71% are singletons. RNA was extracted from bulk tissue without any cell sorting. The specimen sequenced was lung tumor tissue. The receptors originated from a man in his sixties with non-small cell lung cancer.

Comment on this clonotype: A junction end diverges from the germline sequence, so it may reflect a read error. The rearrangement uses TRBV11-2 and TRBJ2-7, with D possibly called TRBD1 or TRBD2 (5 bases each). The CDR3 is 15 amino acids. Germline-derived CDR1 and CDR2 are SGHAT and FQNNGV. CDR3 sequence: CANSLGSGCGHEQYF. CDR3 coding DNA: TGTGCCAACAGCTTAGGTTCAGGGTGCGGGCACGAGCAGTACTTC.

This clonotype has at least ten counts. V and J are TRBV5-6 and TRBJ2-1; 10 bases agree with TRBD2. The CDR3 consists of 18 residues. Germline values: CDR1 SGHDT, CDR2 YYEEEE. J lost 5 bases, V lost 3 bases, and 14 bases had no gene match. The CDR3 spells CASSSSSGTSATNNEQFF. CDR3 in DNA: TGTGCCAGCAGCTCGAGCTCCGGGACTAGCGCGACCAACAATGAGCAGTTCTTC. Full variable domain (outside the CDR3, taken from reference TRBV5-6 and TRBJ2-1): DAGVTQSPTHLIKTRGQQVTLRCSPKSGHDTVSWYQQALGQGPQFIFQYYEEEERQRGNFPDRFSGHQFPNYSSELNVNALLLGDSALYLCASSSSSGTSATNNEQFFGPGTRLTVL.

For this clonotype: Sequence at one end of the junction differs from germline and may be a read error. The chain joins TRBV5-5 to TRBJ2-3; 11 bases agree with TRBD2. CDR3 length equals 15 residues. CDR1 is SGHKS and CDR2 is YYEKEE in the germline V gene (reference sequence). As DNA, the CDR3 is TGTGCCAGCAGCTTCGGACTAGCGGGCTCAGATATGCAGTATTTT. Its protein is CASSFGLAGSDMQYF.

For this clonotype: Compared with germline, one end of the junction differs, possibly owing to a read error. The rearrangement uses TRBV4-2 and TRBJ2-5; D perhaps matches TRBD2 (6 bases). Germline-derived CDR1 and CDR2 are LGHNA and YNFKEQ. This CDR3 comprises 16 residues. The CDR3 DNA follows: TGTGCCAGCAGCCAAGTAGAGGCCCTTGGGGAGGAGACCGAGTACTTC. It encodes CASSQVEALGEETEYF.

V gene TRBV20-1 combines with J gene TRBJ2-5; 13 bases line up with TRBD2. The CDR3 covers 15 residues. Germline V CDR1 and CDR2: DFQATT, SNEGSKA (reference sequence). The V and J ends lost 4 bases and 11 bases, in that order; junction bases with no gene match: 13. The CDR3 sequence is CSATGLAGVGDTQYF. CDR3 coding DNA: TGCAGTGCTACCGGACTAGCGGGAGTAGGAGATACACAGTACTTC.

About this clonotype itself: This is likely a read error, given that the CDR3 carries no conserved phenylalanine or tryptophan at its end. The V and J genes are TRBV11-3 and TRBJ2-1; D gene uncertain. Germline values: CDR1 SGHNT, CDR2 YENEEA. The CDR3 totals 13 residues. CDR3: CASNLKSANEQFL. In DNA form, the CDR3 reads TGTGCCAGCAACTTAAAGTCCGCCAATGAGCAGTTCTTA.

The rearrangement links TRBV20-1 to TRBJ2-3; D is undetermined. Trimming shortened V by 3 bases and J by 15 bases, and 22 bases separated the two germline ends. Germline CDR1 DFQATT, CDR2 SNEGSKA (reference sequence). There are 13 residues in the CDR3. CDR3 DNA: TGCAGTGCTAGTTTGTGGAGCACAGATATGCACTATTTT. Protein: CSASLWSTDMHYF.

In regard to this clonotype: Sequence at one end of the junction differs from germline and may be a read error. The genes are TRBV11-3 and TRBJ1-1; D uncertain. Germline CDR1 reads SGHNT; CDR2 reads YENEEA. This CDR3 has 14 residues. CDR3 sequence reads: CASSLIESRTEAFF. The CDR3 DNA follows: TGTGCCAGTAGCTTAATAGAGTCAAGGACTGAAGCTTTCTTT.

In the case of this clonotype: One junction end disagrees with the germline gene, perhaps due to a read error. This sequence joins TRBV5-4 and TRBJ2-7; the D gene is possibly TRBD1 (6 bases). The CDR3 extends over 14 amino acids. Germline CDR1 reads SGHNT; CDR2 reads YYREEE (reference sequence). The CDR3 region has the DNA TGTGTCAGCGAGTCCGGGACATATACCAACGAGCAATACTTC. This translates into CVSESGTYTNEQYF.

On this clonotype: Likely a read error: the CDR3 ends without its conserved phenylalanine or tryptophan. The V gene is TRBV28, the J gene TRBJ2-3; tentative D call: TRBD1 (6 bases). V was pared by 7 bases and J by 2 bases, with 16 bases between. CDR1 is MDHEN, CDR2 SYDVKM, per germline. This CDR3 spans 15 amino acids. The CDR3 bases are TGTGCCAGCAATCCCCCGACAGGTCCCACAGATACGCAGTATTCT. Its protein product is CASNPPTGPTDTQYS.

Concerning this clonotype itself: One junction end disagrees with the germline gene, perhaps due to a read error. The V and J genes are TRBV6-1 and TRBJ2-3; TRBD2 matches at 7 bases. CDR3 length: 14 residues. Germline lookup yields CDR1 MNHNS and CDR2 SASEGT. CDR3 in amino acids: CASSEASGTDMQYF. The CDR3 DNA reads TGTGCCAGCAGTGAGGCTAGCGGTACAGATATGCAGTATTTT.

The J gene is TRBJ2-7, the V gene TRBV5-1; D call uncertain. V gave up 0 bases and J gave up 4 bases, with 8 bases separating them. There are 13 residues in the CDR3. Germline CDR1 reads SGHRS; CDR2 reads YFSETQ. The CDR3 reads CASSLGEQYEQYF. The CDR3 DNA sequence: TGCGCCAGCAGCTTGGGCGAGCAGTACGAGCAGTACTTC.

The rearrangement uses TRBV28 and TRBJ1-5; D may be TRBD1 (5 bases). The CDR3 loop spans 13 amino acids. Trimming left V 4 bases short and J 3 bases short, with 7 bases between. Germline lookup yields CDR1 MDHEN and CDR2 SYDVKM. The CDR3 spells CASSSGFNQPQHF. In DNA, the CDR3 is TGTGCCAGCAGTTCAGGGTTCAATCAGCCCCAGCATTTT.

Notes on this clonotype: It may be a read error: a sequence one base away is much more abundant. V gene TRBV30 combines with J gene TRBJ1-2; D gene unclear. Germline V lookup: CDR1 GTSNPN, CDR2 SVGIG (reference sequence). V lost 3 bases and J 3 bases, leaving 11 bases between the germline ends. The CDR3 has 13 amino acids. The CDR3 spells CAWSLATDYGYTF. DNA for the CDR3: TGTGCCTGGAGCCTCGCGACGGACTATGGCTACACCTTC.

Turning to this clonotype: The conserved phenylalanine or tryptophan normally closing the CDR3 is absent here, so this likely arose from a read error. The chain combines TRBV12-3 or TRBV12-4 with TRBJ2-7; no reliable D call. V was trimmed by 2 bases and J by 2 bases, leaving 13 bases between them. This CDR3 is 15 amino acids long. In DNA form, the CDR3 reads TGTGCCAGCAGTTTACATCTGAATGAGGCCTACGAGCAGTACTCC. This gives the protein CASSLHLNEAYEQYS.

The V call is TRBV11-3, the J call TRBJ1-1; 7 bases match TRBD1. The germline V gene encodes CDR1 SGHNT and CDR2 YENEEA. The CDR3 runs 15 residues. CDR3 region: CVRSLDSGGNTEAFF. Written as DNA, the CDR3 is TGTGTCAGGAGCTTAGACTCAGGGGGAAACACTGAAGCTTTCTTT.

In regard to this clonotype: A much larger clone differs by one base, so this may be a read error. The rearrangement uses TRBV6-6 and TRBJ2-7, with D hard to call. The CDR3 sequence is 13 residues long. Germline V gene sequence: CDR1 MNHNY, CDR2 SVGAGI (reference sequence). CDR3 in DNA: TGTGCCAGCAGTACCCCAAGGTCCTACGTGCAGTACTTC. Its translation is CASSTPRSYVQYF.

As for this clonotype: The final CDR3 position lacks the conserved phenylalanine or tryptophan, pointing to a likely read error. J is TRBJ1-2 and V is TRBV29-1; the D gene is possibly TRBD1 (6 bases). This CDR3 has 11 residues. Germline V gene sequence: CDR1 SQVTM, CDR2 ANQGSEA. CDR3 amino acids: CDINPGGGYTL. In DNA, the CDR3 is TGCGACATAAACCCGGGGGGCGGCTACACCCTC.

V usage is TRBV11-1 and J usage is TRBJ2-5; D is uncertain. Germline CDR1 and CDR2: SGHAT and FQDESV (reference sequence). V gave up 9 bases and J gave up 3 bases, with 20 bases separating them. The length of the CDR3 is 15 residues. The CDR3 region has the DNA TGTGCCAGTAGCCCCTTCGACATGGGTAAAGAGACCCAGTACTTC. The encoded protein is CASSPFDMGKETQYF.

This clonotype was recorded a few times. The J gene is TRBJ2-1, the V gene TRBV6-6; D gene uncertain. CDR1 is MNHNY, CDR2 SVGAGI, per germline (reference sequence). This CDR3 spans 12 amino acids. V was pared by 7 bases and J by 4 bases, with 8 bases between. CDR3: CASTKEYNEQFF. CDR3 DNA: TGTGCCAGCACCAAAGAGTACAATGAGCAGTTCTTC.

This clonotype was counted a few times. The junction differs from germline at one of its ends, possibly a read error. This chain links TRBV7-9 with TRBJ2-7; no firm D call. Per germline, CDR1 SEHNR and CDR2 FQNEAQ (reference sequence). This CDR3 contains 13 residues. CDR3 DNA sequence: TGTGCCAGCAACCGCCCTCCGTCCTATGAGCAGTACTTC. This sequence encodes CASNRPPSYEQYF.

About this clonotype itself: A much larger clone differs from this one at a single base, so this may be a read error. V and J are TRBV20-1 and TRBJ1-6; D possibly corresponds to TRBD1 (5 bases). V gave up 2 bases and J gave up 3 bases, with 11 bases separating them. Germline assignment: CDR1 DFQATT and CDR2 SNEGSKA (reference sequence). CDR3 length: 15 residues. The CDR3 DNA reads TGCAGTGCTAGAACCGGGACTGACTATAATTCACCCCTCCACTTT. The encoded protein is CSARTGTDYNSPLHF.

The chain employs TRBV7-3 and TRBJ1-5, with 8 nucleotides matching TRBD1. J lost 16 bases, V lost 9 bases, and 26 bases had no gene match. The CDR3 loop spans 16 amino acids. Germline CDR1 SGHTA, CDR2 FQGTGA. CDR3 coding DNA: TGTGCCAGTCGCCACGCCAGGGGGCACCGCAATCAGCTCCAACATTTT. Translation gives CASRHARGHRNQLQHF. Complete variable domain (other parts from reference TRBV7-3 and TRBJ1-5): GAGVSQTPSNKVTEKGKYVELRCDPISGHTALYWYRQSLGQGPEFLIYFQGTGAADDSGLPNDRFFAVRPEGSVSTLKIQRTERGDSAVYLCASRHARGHRNQLQHFGDGTRLSIL.

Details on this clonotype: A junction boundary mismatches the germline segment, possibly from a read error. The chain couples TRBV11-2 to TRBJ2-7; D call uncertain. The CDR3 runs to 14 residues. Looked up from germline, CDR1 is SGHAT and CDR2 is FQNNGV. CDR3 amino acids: CASSLRFSSFEQYF. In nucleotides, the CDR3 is TGTGCCAGCAGCTTACGTTTTAGCTCCTTCGAGCAGTACTTC.

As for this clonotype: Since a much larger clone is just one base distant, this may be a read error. CDR3 nucleotide sequence: TGTGCCAGCACCAGCCGGGACAGGGGAATAGATACGCAGTATTTT. Translated, it gives CASTSRDRGIDTQYF. The chain links TRBV5-6 to TRBJ2-3; 10 bases are a match to TRBD1. After removal of 6 bases from V and 5 bases from J, the junction contained 9 bases not matched to a gene. The CDR3 covers 15 residues. Germline CDR1 and CDR2: SGHDT and YYEEEE. Filled out from reference TRBV5-6 and TRBJ2-3, the complete variable domain reads DAGVTQSPTHLIKTRGQQVTLRCSPKSGHDTVSWYQQALGQGPQFIFQYYEEEERQRGNFPDRFSGHQFPNYSSELNVNALLLGDSALYLCASTSRDRGIDTQYFGPGTRLTVL.

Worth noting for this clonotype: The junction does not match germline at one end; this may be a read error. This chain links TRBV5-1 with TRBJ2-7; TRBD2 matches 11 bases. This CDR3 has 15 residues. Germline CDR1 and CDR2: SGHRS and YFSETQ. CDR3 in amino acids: CASSPLAGGAYEHYF. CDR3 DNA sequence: TGCGCCAGCAGCCCATTAGCGGGGGGGGCCTACGAGCATTACTTC.

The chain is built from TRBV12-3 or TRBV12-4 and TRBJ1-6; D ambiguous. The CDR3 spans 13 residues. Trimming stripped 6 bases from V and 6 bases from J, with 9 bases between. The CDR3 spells CASRVDANSPLHF. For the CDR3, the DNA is TGTGCCAGCAGAGTTGACGCTAATTCACCCCTCCACTTT.

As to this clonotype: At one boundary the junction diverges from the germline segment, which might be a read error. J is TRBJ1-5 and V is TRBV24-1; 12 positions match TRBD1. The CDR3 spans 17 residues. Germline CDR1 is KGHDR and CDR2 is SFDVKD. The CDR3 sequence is CATSDLGDRGPNQPKHF. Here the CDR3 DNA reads TGCGCCACCAGTGATTTGGGGGACAGGGGGCCCAATCAGCCCAAGCATTTT.

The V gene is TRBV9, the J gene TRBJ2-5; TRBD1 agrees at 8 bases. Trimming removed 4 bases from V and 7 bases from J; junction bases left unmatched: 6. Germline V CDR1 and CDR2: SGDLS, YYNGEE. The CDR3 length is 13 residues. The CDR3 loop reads CASSPTGAGTQYF. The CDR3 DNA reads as TGTGCCAGCAGCCCGACAGGGGCAGGGACCCAGTACTTC.